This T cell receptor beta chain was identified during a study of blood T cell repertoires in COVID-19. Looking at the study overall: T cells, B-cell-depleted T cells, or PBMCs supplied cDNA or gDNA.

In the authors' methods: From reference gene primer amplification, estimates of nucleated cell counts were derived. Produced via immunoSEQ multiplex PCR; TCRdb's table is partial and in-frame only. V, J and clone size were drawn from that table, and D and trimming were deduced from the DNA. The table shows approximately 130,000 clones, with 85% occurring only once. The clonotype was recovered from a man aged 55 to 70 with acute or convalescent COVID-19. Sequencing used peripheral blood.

In nucleotides, the CDR3 is TGTGCCAGTAGTCGCAACCCCCGGGTAGACTATGGCTACACCTTC. It is translated as CASSRNPRVDYGYTF. V is TRBV19 and J is TRBJ1-2; no clear D gene. The CDR3 is 15 residues long. Looked up from germline, CDR1 is LNHDA and CDR2 is SQIVND (reference sequence). V lost 5 bases to trimming and J lost 3 bases, with 16 bases between them.